These 23 T cell receptor beta chains share one sample of origin, sequenced in a study of cytomegalovirus exposure and HLA in healthy donors. PCR employed 60 Vbeta and 13 Jbeta primers. Assay used: immunoSEQ multiplex PCR; TCRdb lists only in-frame clones, some missing. The sample consists of about 200,000 clones, 75% to 90% of them appearing once. The sample consisted of PBMCs. The receptors were sampled from a woman in her 30s in good health and CMV-seronegative.

J is TRBJ1-5 and V is TRBV7-8, with a tentative D call TRBD1 (6 bases). V gave up 1 base and J gave up 0 bases, with 10 bases separating them. Per the germline V gene, CDR1 is SGHVS and CDR2 is FQNEAQ. The CDR3 loop spans 16 amino acids. CDR3 loop: CASSLGGGVSNQPQHF. CDR3 bases: TGTGCCAGCAGCTTAGGAGGGGGGGTTAGCAATCAGCCCCAGCATTTT.

CDR3 amino acids: CASSLLAGGPFSYNEQFF. For the CDR3, the DNA is TGTGCCAGCAGCCTACTAGCGGGGGGGCCGTTCTCCTACAATGAGCAGTTCTTC. The chain recombines TRBV14 with TRBJ2-1; 13 bases line up with TRBD2. The germline V gene encodes CDR1 SGHDN and CDR2 FVKESK. V dropped 4 bases and J dropped 0; count of bases not matched to a gene: 6. The CDR3 contains 18 residues.

V usage is TRBV28 and J usage is TRBJ1-5; 7 positions match TRBD1. Looked up from germline, CDR1 is MDHEN and CDR2 is SYDVKM. Trimming took 2 bases from V and 2 from J; bases not matched to a gene: 9. The CDR3 runs 17 residues. CDR3 in amino acids: CASSLLLTGDRNQPQHF. The CDR3, as DNA: TGTGCCAGCAGTTTACTCTTAACAGGGGACCGCAATCAGCCCCAGCATTTT.

The genes are TRBV7-8 and TRBJ1-5; 7 nucleotides agree with TRBD1. The CDR3 is 17 amino acids. CDR1 and CDR2 (germline): SGHVS, FQNEAQ. V was pared by 5 bases and J by 2 bases, with 12 bases of the junction left unmatched. Here the CDR3 DNA reads TGTGCCAGCAGCCCCCGACCCCGAACAGGGGGCAATCAGCCCCAGCATTTT. Its translation is CASSPRPRTGGNQPQHF.

The chain employs TRBV27 and TRBJ2-5, with TRBD1 identical over 10 bases. After removal of 4 bases from V and 2 bases from J, the junction contained 16 bases not matched to a gene. The germline gives CDR1 MNHEY, CDR2 SMNVEV (reference sequence). The CDR3 totals 19 residues. The CDR3 sequence: CASSSLTDFGQGEQETQYF. The CDR3 coding sequence is TGTGCCAGCAGTTCCCTTACCGATTTTGGACAGGGGGAACAAGAGACCCAGTACTTC.

A single count supports this clone. The J gene is TRBJ2-5, the V gene TRBV5-1, with 11 bases aligning to TRBD2. V dropped 3 bases and J dropped 4; count of bases not matched to a gene: 5. Germline CDR1 and CDR2: SGHRS and YFSETQ. CDR3 length: 15 residues. The CDR3 nucleotides read TGCGCCAGCAGCTCACTAGCGGGAGATGCAGAGACCCAGTACTTC. It is translated as CASSSLAGDAETQYF. Full variable domain (outside the CDR3, taken from reference TRBV5-1 and TRBJ2-5): KAGVTQTPRYLIKTRGQQVTLSCSPISGHRSVSWYQQTPGQGLQFLFEYFSETQRNKGNFPGRFSGRQFSNSRSEMNVSTLELGDSALYLCASSSLAGDAETQYFGPGTRLLVL.

The gene calls are TRBV28 and TRBJ2-4, with 13 bases that match TRBD2. The CDR3 length is 18 residues. The ends lost 5 bases at V and 0 bases at J; junction bases unmatched: 7. Germline V CDR1 and CDR2: MDHEN, SYDVKM. CDR3 in amino acids: CASSPGLAGSLAKNIQYF. The CDR3 nucleotides are TGTGCCAGCAGTCCGGGACTAGCGGGGTCCCTAGCCAAAAACATTCAGTACTTC.

The V gene is TRBV11-2, the J gene TRBJ2-5, with 8 bases matching TRBD1. V was pared by 0 bases and J by 6 bases, with 9 bases of the junction left unmatched. From germline, CDR1 is SGHAT and CDR2 FQNNGV. The CDR3 runs to 16 residues. The CDR3 here is CASSLDRFQGAKTQYF. CDR3 DNA sequence: TGTGCCAGCAGCTTAGATCGATTTCAGGGGGCCAAGACCCAGTACTTC.

This clone was seen a few times. The chain carries TRBV7-9 and TRBJ2-1, with TRBD1 matching 9 bases. Germline values: CDR1 SEHNR, CDR2 FQNEAQ (reference sequence). V gave up 5 bases and J gave up 5 bases; unmatched junction bases: 4. The CDR3 runs to 14 residues. The CDR3 sequence: CASSPDRGHNEQFF. The CDR3 bases are TGTGCCAGCAGCCCGGACAGGGGACACAATGAGCAGTTCTTC.

V is TRBV7-8 and J is TRBJ1-2, with a tentative D call TRBD1 (6 bases). Germline-derived CDR1 and CDR2 are SGHVS and FQNEAQ. This CDR3 has 15 amino acids. V shed 1 base and J shed 0 bases, with 9 bases lying between them. The CDR3 protein is CASSLEKGANYGYTF. The CDR3, as DNA: TGTGCCAGCAGCTTAGAGAAGGGGGCTAACTATGGCTACACCTTC. Full variable domain (outside the CDR3, taken from reference TRBV7-8 and TRBJ1-2): GAGVSQSPRYKVAKRGQDVALRCDPISGHVSLFWYQQALGQGPEFLTYFQNEAQLDKSGLPSDRFFAERPEGSVSTLKIQRTQQEDSAVYLCASSLEKGANYGYTFGSGTRLTVV.

This rearrangement joins TRBV5-1 to TRBJ1-1, with D unclear. CDR1 is SGHRS, CDR2 YFSETQ, per germline. The CDR3 has 13 amino acids. The V and J ends lost 1 base and 3 bases respectively, with 7 bases between them. CDR3 in DNA: TGCGCCAGCAGCTTGCGCGGTGACACTGAAGCTTTCTTT. Protein sequence: CASSLRGDTEAFF.

The genes are TRBV28 and TRBJ1-1; possible D gene TRBD1, 5 bases. Germline CDR1 MDHEN, CDR2 SYDVKM. The CDR3 consists of 12 residues. V gave up 8 bases and J gave up 7 bases, with 14 bases separating them. CDR3 nucleotides: TGTGCCAGCCAGACAGAGCTAAGTGAAGCTTTCTTT. This sequence encodes CASQTELSEAFF.

This chain's CDR3 is CSVLTSGTGELFF. The CDR3 DNA reads TGCAGCGTTTTGACTAGCGGAACCGGGGAGCTGTTTTTT. The chain links TRBV29-1 to TRBJ2-2, with 9 bases that match TRBD2. The CDR3 sequence is 13 residues long. The ends lost 5 bases at V and 5 bases at J; junction bases unmatched: 3. Looked up from germline, CDR1 is SQVTM and CDR2 is ANQGSEA.

This chain joins TRBV5-1 and TRBJ1-1, with D possibly being TRBD1 (5 bases). Deletions cut 3 bases from V and 0 bases from J, with 12 bases between. In germline, CDR1 is SGHRS, CDR2 YFSETQ. The CDR3 is made up of 15 amino acids. The CDR3, as DNA: TGCGCCAGCAGCTCCCAGGACACGATGAACACTGAAGCTTTCTTT. This sequence encodes CASSSQDTMNTEAFF.

This clone has just a few counts. The junction departs from germline at one end; a sequencing error may be responsible. This chain uses TRBV29-1 with TRBJ2-7, with 11 positions matching TRBD1. The CDR3 is made up of 12 amino acids. Germline CDR1 reads SQVTM; CDR2 reads ANQGSEA. The CDR3 bases are TGCAGCGCCGGGACAGGGGGTTTCTTACTCGACTTC. Its translation is CSAGTGGFLLDF.

This sequence joins TRBV6-1 and TRBJ2-3; TRBD2 is a possible D gene (6 bases). V lost 3 bases and J 3 bases, leaving 13 bases between the germline ends. The germline CDR1 and CDR2 sequences are MNHNS and SASEGT. The CDR3 extends over 15 amino acids. The CDR3 sequence: CASSDLLAVTDTQYF. The CDR3 region has the DNA TGTGCCAGCAGTGACCTACTAGCTGTAACAGATACGCAGTATTTT.

J is TRBJ2-1 and V is TRBV29-1; 9 positions match TRBD2. CDR3 length: 16 amino acids. Germline V CDR1 and CDR2: SQVTM, ANQGSEA. V lost 0 bases, J lost 4 bases, and 7 bases stayed unmatched. CDR3 region: CSVEDQTSGIYNEQFF. The DNA for the CDR3 is TGCAGCGTTGAAGATCAGACTAGCGGAATTTACAATGAGCAGTTCTTC.

The V call is TRBV11-2, the J call TRBJ2-2; D possibly corresponds to TRBD2 (5 bases). CDR1 and CDR2 from the germline V gene are SGHAT and FQNNGV. Trimming removed 4 bases at V and 6 bases at J, with 15 bases between. This CDR3 contains 15 residues. The CDR3: CASSSLGRVAGELFF. CDR3 bases: TGTGCCAGCAGCTCCCTAGGGAGAGTCGCCGGGGAGCTGTTTTTT.

This clone was observed once. The J gene is TRBJ1-2, the V gene TRBV13; TRBD1 might be the D (5 bases). Germline assignment: CDR1 PRHDT and CDR2 FYEKMQ (reference sequence). The CDR3 consists of 14 residues. V lost 6 bases to trimming and J lost 1 base, with 12 bases between them. In DNA form, the CDR3 reads TGTGCCAGCAGACGGGGGAGGAGTAACTATGGCTACACCTTC. It yields the protein CASRRGRSNYGYTF.

The CDR3 DNA reads as TGCGCCAGCAGCTTCCTTGGACAGGGTGGGTACGAGCAGTACTTC. It specifies CASSFLGQGGYEQYF. The chain links TRBV5-1 to TRBJ2-7; 8 bases align to TRBD1. CDR1 is SGHRS and CDR2 is YFSETQ in the germline V gene. The CDR3 runs 15 residues. Losses at the gene ends were 2 bases for V and 4 bases for J; bases not matched to a gene: 8.

The V gene is TRBV7-2, the J gene TRBJ1-2, with D perhaps matching TRBD1 (5 bases). Germline CDR1 reads SGHTA; CDR2 reads FQGNSA. This CDR3 comprises 13 residues. Trimming left V 2 bases short and J 8 bases short, with 12 bases between. CDR3 sequence reads: CASSLRRGNGYTF. The CDR3 bases are TGTGCCAGCAGCTTAAGAAGGGGCAACGGCTACACCTTC. Combining the CDR3 with reference TRBV7-2 and TRBJ1-2 gives the whole variable domain GAGVSQSPSNKVTEKGKDVELRCDPISGHTALYWYRQSLGQGLEFLIYFQGNSAPDKSGLPSDRFSAERTGGSVSTLTIQRTQQEDSAVYLCASSLRRGNGYTFGSGTRLTVV.

This clone has a handful of counts. This chain connects TRBV5-1 to TRBJ2-2; the D gene is possibly TRBD2 (8 bases). V gave up 1 base and J gave up 6 bases, with 16 bases separating them. The germline V gene encodes CDR1 SGHRS and CDR2 YFSETQ. The CDR3 runs to 16 residues. The CDR3 protein is CASSLPGGGNAGELFF. The CDR3 nucleotides are TGCGCCAGCAGCTTGCCGGGAGGGGGCAACGCCGGGGAGCTGTTTTTT.

This chain joins TRBV4-2 and TRBJ2-7; 9 nucleotides line up with TRBD2. This CDR3 has 19 amino acids. The ends lost 1 base at V and 3 bases at J; junction bases unmatched: 16. The V gene's germline CDR1 is LGHNA and CDR2 YNFKEQ. In nucleotides, the CDR3 is TGTGCCAGCAGCCAAGGCTCTTCGTTGAGCGGGAGGCTGGTCTACGAGCAGTACTTC. This gives the protein CASSQGSSLSGRLVYEQYF.